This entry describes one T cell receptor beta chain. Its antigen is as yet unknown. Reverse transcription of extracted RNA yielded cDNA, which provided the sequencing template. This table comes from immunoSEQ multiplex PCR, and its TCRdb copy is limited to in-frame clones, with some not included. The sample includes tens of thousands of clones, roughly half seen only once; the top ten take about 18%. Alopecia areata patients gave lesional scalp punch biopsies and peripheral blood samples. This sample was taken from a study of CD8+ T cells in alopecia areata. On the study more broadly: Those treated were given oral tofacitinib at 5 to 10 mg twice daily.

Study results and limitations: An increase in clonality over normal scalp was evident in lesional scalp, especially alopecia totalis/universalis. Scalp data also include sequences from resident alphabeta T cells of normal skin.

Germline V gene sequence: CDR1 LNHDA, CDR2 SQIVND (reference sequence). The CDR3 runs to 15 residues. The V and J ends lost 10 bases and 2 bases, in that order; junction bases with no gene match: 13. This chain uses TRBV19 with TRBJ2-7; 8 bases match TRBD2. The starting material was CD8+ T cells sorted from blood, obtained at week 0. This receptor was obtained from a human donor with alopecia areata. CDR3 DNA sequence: TGTGCCACCGCCGCTGAGCGGGAGTTAACCTACGAGCAGTACTTC. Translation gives CATAAERELTYEQYF.